Each of the 11 T cell receptor beta chains below was sequenced from the same sample in a study of identical twins. A single record per CDR3 protein comes from TCRdb applying MiXCR to the 5' RACE reads. Of nearly 650,000 distinct CDR3 sequences listed, roughly 7.1% were seen once; the top ten hold roughly 1.6%. These data were likewise used in another study, on yellow fever vaccine responses in identical twins.

Sequenced material: PBMCs. The receptors here all came from a woman between 18 and 30 years old in good health.

A few counts support this clonotype. The chain combines TRBV7-2 with TRBJ2-3; no clear D gene. V was pared by 1 base and J by 4 bases, with 9 bases between. The germline V gene has CDR1 SGHTA and CDR2 FQGNSA. This CDR3 has 14 amino acids. CDR3 nucleotides: TGTGCCAGCAGCTTAGTTTTAGCCTCAGATACGCAGTATTTT. It yields the protein CASSLVLASDTQYF.

This clonotype was seen more than once but under ten times. V is TRBV4-1 and J is TRBJ1-4; no definite D call. Germline CDR1 MGHRA, CDR2 YSYEKL. The CDR3 consists of 14 residues. V was shortened by 2 bases and J by 4 bases, with 8 bases between the two germline ends. CDR3 in DNA: TGCGCCAGCAGCCAAAGTGGGTATAATGAAAAACTGTTTTTT. Encoded protein: CASSQSGYNEKLFF.

The genes are TRBV12-3 or TRBV12-4 and TRBJ2-1, with 14 bases matching TRBD2. V was clipped by 6 bases and J by 2 bases; unmatched bases: 9. CDR3 length: 18 amino acids. Here the CDR3 reads CASSPGLAGGTTYNEQFF. In nucleotides, the CDR3 is TGTGCCAGCAGCCCCGGACTAGCGGGGGGAACCACCTACAATGAGCAGTTCTTC.

This CDR3 reads CASSLRYGRGTDTQYF. Written as DNA, the CDR3 is TGTGCCAGCAGTTTACGATACGGGAGAGGCACAGATACGCAGTATTTT. The rearrangement uses TRBV28 and TRBJ2-3; perhaps TRBD2 as D (6 bases). CDR1 MDHEN and CDR2 SYDVKM come from the germline V gene. The CDR3 runs 16 residues. V lost 2 bases and J lost 1, with 13 bases in between.

This clonotype was counted between two and nine times. The chain carries TRBV12-3 or TRBV12-4 and TRBJ1-2; 11 bases agree with TRBD1. After removal of 6 bases from V and 2 bases from J, the junction contained 8 bases not matched to a gene. This CDR3 spans 16 amino acids. CDR3 amino acids: CASSLDRGRFNYGYTF. The CDR3, as DNA: TGTGCCAGCAGCTTGGACAGGGGGCGTTTCAACTATGGCTACACCTTC.

This clonotype has more than one count but fewer than ten. This chain uses TRBV5-1 with TRBJ2-1, with D possibly being TRBD2 (5 bases). Germline loops: CDR1 SGHRS, CDR2 YFSETQ. Between the trimmed V and J ends, which lost 4 bases and 6 bases, there was a span of 17 bases. This CDR3 is 15 amino acids long. The CDR3 nucleotides are TGCGCCAGCAGCCCAGAGGGTGGAGCAGTCAATGAGCAGTTCTTC. Amino acids: CASSPEGGAVNEQFF.

This clonotype has a count of ten or more. The CDR3 here is CASSVEQGGSPLHF. CDR3 nucleotide sequence: TGTGCCAGCAGTGTTGAACAGGGTGGATCACCCCTCCACTTT. The chain carries TRBV25-1 and TRBJ1-6; possibly TRBD1 for D (6 bases). CDR1 is MGHDK and CDR2 is SYGVNS in the germline V gene. V lost 4 bases, J lost 10 bases, and 14 bases lay in between. This CDR3 is built from 14 residues.

The genes are TRBV7-6 and TRBJ1-1; D gene uncertain. V was pared by 2 bases and J by 2 bases, with 9 bases between. Germline V gene sequence: CDR1 SGHVS, CDR2 FNYEAQ. The CDR3 has 14 amino acids. The CDR3 nucleotides are TGTGCCAGCAGCTTAACCGACGGTAACACTGAAGCTTTCTTT. It specifies CASSLTDGNTEAFF.

The sample holds a few counts of this clonotype. The chain carries TRBV29-1 and TRBJ2-2, with 7 bases fitting TRBD1. With 6 bases clipped from V and 6 bases from J, the junction kept 10 bases outside the gene matches. CDR3 length equals 14 residues. Germline-derived CDR1 and CDR2 are SQVTM and ANQGSEA. CDR3 sequence (DNA): TGCAGCGTCTCATACAGGGGTGAGGCCGGGGAGCTGTTTTTT. Residues: CSVSYRGEAGELFF.

This clonotype was seen more than once but under ten times. The V gene is TRBV20-1, the J gene TRBJ2-1, with TRBD1 identical over 12 bases. The CDR3 runs 14 residues. CDR1 is DFQATT, CDR2 SNEGSKA, per germline (reference sequence). J lost 7 bases, V lost 6 bases, and 7 bases had no gene match. CDR3 protein: CSAPGQGASNEQFF. CDR3 sequence (DNA): TGCAGTGCCCCGGGACAGGGGGCGAGTAATGAGCAGTTCTTC.

This chain uses TRBV24-1 with TRBJ2-1; D assignment may be TRBD1 or TRBD2 (5 bases each). Germline V gene lookup returns CDR1 KGHDR and CDR2 SFDVKD. There are 15 residues in the CDR3. Trimming shortened V by 6 bases and J by 8 bases, and 19 bases separated the two germline ends. The CDR3 is CATSRDHPGYYEQFF. The DNA for the CDR3 is TGTGCCACCAGTCGGGACCATCCGGGTTACTATGAGCAGTTCTTC.